Described below is a single T cell receptor beta chain sequence and its context. Profiling relied on immunoSEQ multiplex PCR, and the TCRdb table lists in-frame clones only, not all of them. The repertoire holds roughly 25,000 clones, with approximately 96% as singletons. Indicated treatment: preoperative locoregional IRX-2 cytokine immunotherapy. Preoperative locoregional IRX-2 cytokine immunotherapy was tested in the phase Ib source study. The CDR3 runs 16 residues. Germline-derived CDR1 and CDR2 are LGHNT and FRNRAP. V gave up 2 bases and J gave up 6 bases, with 17 bases separating them. This sample is part of a study of preoperative IRX-2 immunotherapy in early breast cancer.

The specimen comprised tumor tissue, sampled after IRX-2 immunotherapy. V usage is TRBV12-5 and J usage is TRBJ2-1; weak D call: TRBD1 (6 bases). The sequence derives from a human donor with breast cancer. CDR3 protein: CASGLPRGKPGNEQFF. Written as DNA, the CDR3 is TGTGCTAGTGGTTTGCCAAGGGGGAAACCGGGCAATGAGCAGTTCTTC.